The sequence of this TCR beta chain was determined in a study of CD8 T cells in ankylosing spondylitis (dated by TCRdb to the late 2010s). Study-wide context: To find TCR variants linked to disease, the study profiled T cell receptor beta repertoires in ankylosing spondylitis patients and healthy donors. The full study cohort was made up of 25 ankylosing spondylitis patients and fewer than 120 healthy donors. Samples of peripheral blood were taken, and for ankylosing spondylitis patients, synovial fluid was collected as well. The paper's findings and limits, for the study overall: The disease-linked clones were reported to be significantly enriched in matched synovial fluid samples from ankylosing spondylitis patients. Some TCR beta motif variants had previously been reported in synovial fluid and blood of reactive arthritis patients, which suggested common disease-initiation mechanisms. Blood from ankylosing spondylitis patients appeared to be characterized by a TCR beta motif composed of roughly 8 highly homologous amino acid variants. The disease-linked clones had a CD8+ phenotype and were found at relatively low frequencies in peripheral blood.

TCRdb records Illumina HiSeq 2500 as the sequencer. Quantitative 5'-RACE with molecular barcodes was the method used to prepare the TCR beta libraries. Turning to the authors' computational methods: Disease-linked TCR variants were identified with a new computational method built on a probabilistic model of VDJ rearrangement. Using fastp at Q25 and MiXCR, TCRdb reprocessed the public reads and kept productive beta chains. Entries that share a CDR3 protein sequence are merged under the most common genes and DNA. The V and J calls were determined by TCRdb, not by the authors. The sample data list about 150,000 distinct CDR3 sequences, and under 45% of these were observed just once. Of the sample, around 15% falls within the top ten clones. Note on this clonotype: Its cognate antigen has yet to be identified. Base qualities are not provided; no much larger clone lies one nucleotide away.

Synovial fluid samples were matched to blood samples from the same ankylosing spondylitis patients. V lost 5 bases and J lost 3 bases; the stretch between them is 16 bases long. Counted from cysteine to phenylalanine, this CDR3 has 15 amino acids. The sequence is cut down to CDR3 DNA, 45 bases in frame from base 1. Reading the germline V gene gives CDR1 MNHEY and CDR2 SVGAGI. Sequencing was performed on synovial fluid, either unsorted or a sorted T cell fraction (not recorded which). The chain is made from TRBV6-5 and TRBJ1-1; too little of a D gene remains to name it. The sequence was collected from a male donor with ankylosing spondylitis. The DNA sequence is given as TGTGCCAGCAGTAGATCGAGTCTGGGGTACACTGAAGCTTTCTTT. This translates into CASSRSSLGYTEAFF.